Reported below is one T cell receptor beta chain. The antigen remains unidentified. The entry originates in a study of shared clonotypes between healthy human individuals. Study overall: Donors had three CD4 naive, three CD4 memory, two CD8 naive and one CD8 memory plate apiece.

Clones were read by immunoSEQ multiplex PCR, and TCRdb kept only the in-frame ones, dropping some. The sample carries roughly 1,600,000 clones, less than 99% recorded once. The CDR3 extends over 13 amino acids. Germline V gene lookup returns CDR1 SQVTM and CDR2 ANQGSEA. Trimming removed 4 bases from V and 3 bases from J, with 13 bases in between. Study-wide findings and caveats: Clonotypes shared by all four sorted-subset donors had higher generation probabilities than non-shared clonotypes.

This chain links TRBV29-1 with TRBJ2-7, with D possibly called TRBD1 or TRBD2 (5 bases each). The sample taken for sequencing was naive CD4+ T cells sorted from blood. Subset meaning: CD45RA+ positively selected. The origin of this receptor is a man aged 30-40 years in good health. CDR3 sequence: CSVVGTEIYEQYF. In DNA form, the CDR3 reads TGCAGCGTTGTAGGGACCGAAATCTACGAGCAGTACTTC.